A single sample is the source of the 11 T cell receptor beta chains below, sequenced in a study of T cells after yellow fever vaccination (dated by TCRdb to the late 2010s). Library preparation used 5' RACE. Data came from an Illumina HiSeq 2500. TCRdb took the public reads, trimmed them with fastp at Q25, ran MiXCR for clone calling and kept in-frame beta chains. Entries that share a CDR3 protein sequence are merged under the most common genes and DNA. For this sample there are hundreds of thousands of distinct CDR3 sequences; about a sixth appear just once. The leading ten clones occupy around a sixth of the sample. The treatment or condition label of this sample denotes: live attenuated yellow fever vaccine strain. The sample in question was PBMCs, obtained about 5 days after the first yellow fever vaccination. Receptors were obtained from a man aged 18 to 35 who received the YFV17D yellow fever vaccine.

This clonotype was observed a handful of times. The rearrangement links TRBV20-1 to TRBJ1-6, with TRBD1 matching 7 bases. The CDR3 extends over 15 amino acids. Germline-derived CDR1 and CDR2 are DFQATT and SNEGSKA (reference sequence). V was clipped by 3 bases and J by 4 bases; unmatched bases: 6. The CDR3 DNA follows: TGCAGTGCTAGTGGGGCAGGGGGATATAATTCACCCCTCCACTTT. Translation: CSASGAGGYNSPLHF.

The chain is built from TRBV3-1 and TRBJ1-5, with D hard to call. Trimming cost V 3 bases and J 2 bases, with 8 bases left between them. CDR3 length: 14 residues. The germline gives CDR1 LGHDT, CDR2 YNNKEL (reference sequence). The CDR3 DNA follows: TGTGCCAGCAGCCAGATGACGGGCAATCAGCCCCAGCATTTT. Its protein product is CASSQMTGNQPQHF.

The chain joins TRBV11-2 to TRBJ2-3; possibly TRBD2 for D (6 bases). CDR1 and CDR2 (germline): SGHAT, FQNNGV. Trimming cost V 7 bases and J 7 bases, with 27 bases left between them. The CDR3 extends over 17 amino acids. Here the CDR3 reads CASTPSPASATRNTQYF. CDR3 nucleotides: TGTGCCAGCACCCCCTCTCCGGCTAGCGCTACGCGAAATACGCAGTATTTT.

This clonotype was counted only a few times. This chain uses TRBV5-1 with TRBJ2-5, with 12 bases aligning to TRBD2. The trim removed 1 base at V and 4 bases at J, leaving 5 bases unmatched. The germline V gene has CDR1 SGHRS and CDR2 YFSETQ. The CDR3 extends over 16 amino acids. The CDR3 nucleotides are TGCGCCAGCAGCTTGCTAGCGGGGGGGGATGGAGAGACCCAGTACTTC. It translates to CASSLLAGGDGETQYF.

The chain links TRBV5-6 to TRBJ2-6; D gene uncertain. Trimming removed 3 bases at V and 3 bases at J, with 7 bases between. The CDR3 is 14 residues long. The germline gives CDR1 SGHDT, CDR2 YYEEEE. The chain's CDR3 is CASSSLGGANVLTF. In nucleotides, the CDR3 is TGTGCCAGCAGCTCCCTTGGTGGGGCCAACGTCCTGACTTTC.

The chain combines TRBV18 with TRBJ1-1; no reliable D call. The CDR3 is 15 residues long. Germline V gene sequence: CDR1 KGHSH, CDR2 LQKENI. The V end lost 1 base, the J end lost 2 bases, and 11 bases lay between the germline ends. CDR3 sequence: CASSPRLGKNTEAFF. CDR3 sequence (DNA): TGTGCCAGCTCACCACGGCTGGGGAAAAACACTGAAGCTTTCTTT.

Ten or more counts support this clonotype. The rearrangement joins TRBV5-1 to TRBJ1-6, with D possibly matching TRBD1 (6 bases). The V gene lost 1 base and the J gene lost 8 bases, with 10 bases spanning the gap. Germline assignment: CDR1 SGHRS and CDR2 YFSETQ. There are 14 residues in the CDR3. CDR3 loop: CASSLWTEDSPLHF. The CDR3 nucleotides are TGCGCCAGCAGCTTGTGGACAGAGGATTCACCCCTCCACTTT. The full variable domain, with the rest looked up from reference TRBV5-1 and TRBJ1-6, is KAGVTQTPRYLIKTRGQQVTLSCSPISGHRSVSWYQQTPGQGLQFLFEYFSETQRNKGNFPGRFSGRQFSNSRSEMNVSTLELGDSALYLCASSLWTEDSPLHFGNGTRLTVT.

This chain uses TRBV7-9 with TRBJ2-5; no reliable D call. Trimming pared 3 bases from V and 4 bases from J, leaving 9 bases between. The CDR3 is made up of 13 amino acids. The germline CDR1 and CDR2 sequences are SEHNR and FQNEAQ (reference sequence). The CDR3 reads CASSFYAGETQYF. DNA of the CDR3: TGTGCCAGCAGCTTTTATGCTGGAGAGACCCAGTACTTC.

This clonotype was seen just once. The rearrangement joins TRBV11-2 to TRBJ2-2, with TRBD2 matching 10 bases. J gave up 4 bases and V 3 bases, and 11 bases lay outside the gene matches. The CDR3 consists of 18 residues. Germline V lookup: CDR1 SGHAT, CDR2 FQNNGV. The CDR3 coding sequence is TGTGCCAGCAGCTTCGGCCTCCTAGCGGGGGACATCACCGGGGAGCTGTTTTTT. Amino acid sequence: CASSFGLLAGDITGELFF. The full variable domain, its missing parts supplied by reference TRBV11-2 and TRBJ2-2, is EAGVAQSPRYKIIEKRQSVAFWCNPISGHATLYWYQQILGQGPKLLIQFQNNGVVDDSQLPKDRFSAERLKGVDSTLKIQPAKLEDSAVYLCASSFGLLAGDITGELFFGEGSRLTVL.

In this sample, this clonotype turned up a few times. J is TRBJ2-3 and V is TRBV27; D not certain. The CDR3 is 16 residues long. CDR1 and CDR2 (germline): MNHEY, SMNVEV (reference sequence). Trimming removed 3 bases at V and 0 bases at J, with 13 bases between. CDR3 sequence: CASSFLDHASTDTQYF. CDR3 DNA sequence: TGTGCCAGCAGTTTCCTAGATCACGCTAGCACAGATACGCAGTATTTT.

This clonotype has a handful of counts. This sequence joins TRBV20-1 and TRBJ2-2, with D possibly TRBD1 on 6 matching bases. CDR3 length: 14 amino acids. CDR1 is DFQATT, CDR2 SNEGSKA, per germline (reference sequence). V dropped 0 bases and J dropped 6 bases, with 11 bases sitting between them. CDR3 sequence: CSARDLGASGELFF. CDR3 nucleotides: TGCAGTGCTAGAGACCTGGGGGCTTCCGGGGAGCTGTTTTTT.